This T cell receptor beta chain was identified during a study of T cell responses to AZD1222 COVID-19 vaccine. Measured with immunoSEQ multiplex PCR; TCRdb has only the in-frame clones, and not every one. This sample has more than 80,000 clones, with approximately 91% found just once. General observations from the study: White British ancestry dominated among donors, who included more females, and clonal diversity was possibly underestimated.

The CDR3 is 14 residues long. The J segment lost 11 bases and the V segment lost 2 bases, leaving 8 bases of the junction unmatched. Germline V lookup: CDR1 SGHTA, CDR2 FQGTGA. With respect to this clone: Its antigen is currently unknown.

The sequenced sample was peripheral blood, obtained on day 0 of AZD1222 vaccination. This sequence joins TRBV7-3 and TRBJ2-1, with 8 nucleotides matching TRBD1. The receptor comes from an adult in good health. CDR3 in DNA: TGTGCCAGCAGCTTAGACAGGGGAACAATGAAGCAGTTCTTC. Its protein product is CASSLDRGTMKQFF. Full variable domain (rest looked up from reference TRBV7-3 and TRBJ2-1): GAGVSQTPSNKVTEKGKYVELRCDPISGHTALYWYRQSLGQGPEFLIYFQGTGAADDSGLPNDRFFAVRPEGSVSTLKIQRTERGDSAVYLCASSLDRGTMKQFFGPGTRLTVL.